These 8 T cell receptor beta chains were all obtained from the same sample, sequenced in a study of glioma-infiltrating T cells after dendritic cell vaccination (dated by TCRdb to the mid-2010s). Library preparation used the immunoSEQ multiplex PCR assay. TCRdb provides this immuneACCESS table in a form limited to in-frame rearrangements. Some clones are lacking; in checked studies, under half of them reflect an unresolved V gene, and why the rest are absent is not known. A total of fewer than 85,000 clones appear in this sample, around 81% of them only once. The ten largest clones take up under 8% of the sample. This specimen consisted of blood, obtained before dendritic cell vaccination. Receptors were obtained from a human donor with glioblastoma.

The chain carries TRBV7-2 and TRBJ2-1, with TRBD2 identical over 11 bases. Unmatched junction bases numbered 1, after V lost 1 base and J lost 2 bases. CDR1 is SGHTA and CDR2 is FQGNSA in the germline V gene. There are 16 residues in the CDR3. For the CDR3, the DNA is TGTGCCAGCAGCTTAGGACTAGCGGGGACCTACAATGAGCAGTTCTTC. Amino acid sequence: CASSLGLAGTYNEQFF.

V and J are TRBV5-1 and TRBJ1-1; D is perhaps TRBD1 (6 bases). The germline CDR1 and CDR2 sequences are SGHRS and YFSETQ. CDR3 size: 13 residues. The V and J ends lost 6 bases and 4 bases respectively, with 13 bases between them. The CDR3 loop reads CASTTPGATEAFF. The CDR3 DNA is TGCGCCAGCACCACCCCAGGGGCCACTGAAGCTTTCTTT.

In this sample, this clone turned up a few times. This chain links TRBV7-2 with TRBJ1-1; D may be TRBD1 (6 bases). V dropped 1 base and J dropped 5 bases, with 14 bases sitting between them. The CDR3 loop spans 15 amino acids. Germline assignment: CDR1 SGHTA and CDR2 FQGNSA. The CDR3 loop is CASSLVGGKETEAFF. CDR3 in DNA: TGTGCCAGCAGCTTAGTAGGGGGAAAGGAGACTGAAGCTTTCTTT.

This chain's CDR3 is CASSQAVLRGMETQYF. In DNA, the CDR3 is TGTGCCAGCAGCCAAGCGGTCCTTCGGGGGATGGAGACCCAGTACTTC. J is TRBJ2-5 and V is TRBV14; D is possibly TRBD2 (6 bases). The CDR3 runs 16 residues. V gave up 1 base and J gave up 5 bases, with 17 bases separating them. The V gene's germline CDR1 is SGHDN and CDR2 FVKESK.

This clone has only a few counts. Distinct nucleotide sequences in the sample also encode this CDR3. This sequence joins TRBV9 and TRBJ2-7; 7 bases match TRBD1. This CDR3 is built from 14 residues. V trimming: 4 bases; J trimming: 0 bases; junction bases outside the gene matches: 4. Looked up from germline, CDR1 is SGDLS and CDR2 is YYNGEE. The CDR3 coding sequence is TGTGCCAGCAGCCCCCGGGACAGCTCCTACGAGCAGTACTTC. This translates into CASSPRDSSYEQYF. Full variable domain (missing parts from reference TRBV9 and TRBJ2-7): DSGVTQTPKHLITATGQRVTLRCSPRSGDLSVYWYQQSLDQGLQFLIQYYNGEERAKGNILERFSAQQFPDLHSELNLSSLELGDSALYFCASSPRDSSYEQYFGPGTRLTVT.

This sequence joins TRBV10-3 and TRBJ2-1, with 11 bases identical to TRBD2. V lost 3 bases and J lost 2; bases outside the gene matches: 3. Germline V CDR1 and CDR2: ENHRY, SYGVKD. The CDR3 has 16 residues. The CDR3: CAISELAGGTYNEQFF. CDR3 DNA: TGTGCCATCAGTGAATTAGCGGGGGGGACCTACAATGAGCAGTTCTTC.

The CDR3 sequence: CASSLGARRDMNTEAFF. The CDR3, as DNA: TGTGCCAGCAGCTTGGGGGCTCGGAGGGATATGAACACTGAAGCTTTCTTT. The V call is TRBV5-4, the J call TRBJ1-1; unclear D gene. CDR3 length: 17 residues. Germline lookup yields CDR1 SGHNT and CDR2 YYREEE (reference sequence). The V end was cut by 0 bases, the J end by 0 bases, with 15 bases between.

The V and J genes are TRBV5-3 and TRBJ1-2; possible D gene TRBD1, 5 bases. TRBV5-3 is placed among ORFs of uncertain function. The V end was cut by 3 bases, the J end by 6 bases, with 18 bases between. The CDR3 has 15 amino acids. The CDR3 reads CARSSRTPEIDGYTF. CDR3 bases: TGTGCCAGAAGCTCAAGGACACCGGAGATAGATGGCTACACCTTC.